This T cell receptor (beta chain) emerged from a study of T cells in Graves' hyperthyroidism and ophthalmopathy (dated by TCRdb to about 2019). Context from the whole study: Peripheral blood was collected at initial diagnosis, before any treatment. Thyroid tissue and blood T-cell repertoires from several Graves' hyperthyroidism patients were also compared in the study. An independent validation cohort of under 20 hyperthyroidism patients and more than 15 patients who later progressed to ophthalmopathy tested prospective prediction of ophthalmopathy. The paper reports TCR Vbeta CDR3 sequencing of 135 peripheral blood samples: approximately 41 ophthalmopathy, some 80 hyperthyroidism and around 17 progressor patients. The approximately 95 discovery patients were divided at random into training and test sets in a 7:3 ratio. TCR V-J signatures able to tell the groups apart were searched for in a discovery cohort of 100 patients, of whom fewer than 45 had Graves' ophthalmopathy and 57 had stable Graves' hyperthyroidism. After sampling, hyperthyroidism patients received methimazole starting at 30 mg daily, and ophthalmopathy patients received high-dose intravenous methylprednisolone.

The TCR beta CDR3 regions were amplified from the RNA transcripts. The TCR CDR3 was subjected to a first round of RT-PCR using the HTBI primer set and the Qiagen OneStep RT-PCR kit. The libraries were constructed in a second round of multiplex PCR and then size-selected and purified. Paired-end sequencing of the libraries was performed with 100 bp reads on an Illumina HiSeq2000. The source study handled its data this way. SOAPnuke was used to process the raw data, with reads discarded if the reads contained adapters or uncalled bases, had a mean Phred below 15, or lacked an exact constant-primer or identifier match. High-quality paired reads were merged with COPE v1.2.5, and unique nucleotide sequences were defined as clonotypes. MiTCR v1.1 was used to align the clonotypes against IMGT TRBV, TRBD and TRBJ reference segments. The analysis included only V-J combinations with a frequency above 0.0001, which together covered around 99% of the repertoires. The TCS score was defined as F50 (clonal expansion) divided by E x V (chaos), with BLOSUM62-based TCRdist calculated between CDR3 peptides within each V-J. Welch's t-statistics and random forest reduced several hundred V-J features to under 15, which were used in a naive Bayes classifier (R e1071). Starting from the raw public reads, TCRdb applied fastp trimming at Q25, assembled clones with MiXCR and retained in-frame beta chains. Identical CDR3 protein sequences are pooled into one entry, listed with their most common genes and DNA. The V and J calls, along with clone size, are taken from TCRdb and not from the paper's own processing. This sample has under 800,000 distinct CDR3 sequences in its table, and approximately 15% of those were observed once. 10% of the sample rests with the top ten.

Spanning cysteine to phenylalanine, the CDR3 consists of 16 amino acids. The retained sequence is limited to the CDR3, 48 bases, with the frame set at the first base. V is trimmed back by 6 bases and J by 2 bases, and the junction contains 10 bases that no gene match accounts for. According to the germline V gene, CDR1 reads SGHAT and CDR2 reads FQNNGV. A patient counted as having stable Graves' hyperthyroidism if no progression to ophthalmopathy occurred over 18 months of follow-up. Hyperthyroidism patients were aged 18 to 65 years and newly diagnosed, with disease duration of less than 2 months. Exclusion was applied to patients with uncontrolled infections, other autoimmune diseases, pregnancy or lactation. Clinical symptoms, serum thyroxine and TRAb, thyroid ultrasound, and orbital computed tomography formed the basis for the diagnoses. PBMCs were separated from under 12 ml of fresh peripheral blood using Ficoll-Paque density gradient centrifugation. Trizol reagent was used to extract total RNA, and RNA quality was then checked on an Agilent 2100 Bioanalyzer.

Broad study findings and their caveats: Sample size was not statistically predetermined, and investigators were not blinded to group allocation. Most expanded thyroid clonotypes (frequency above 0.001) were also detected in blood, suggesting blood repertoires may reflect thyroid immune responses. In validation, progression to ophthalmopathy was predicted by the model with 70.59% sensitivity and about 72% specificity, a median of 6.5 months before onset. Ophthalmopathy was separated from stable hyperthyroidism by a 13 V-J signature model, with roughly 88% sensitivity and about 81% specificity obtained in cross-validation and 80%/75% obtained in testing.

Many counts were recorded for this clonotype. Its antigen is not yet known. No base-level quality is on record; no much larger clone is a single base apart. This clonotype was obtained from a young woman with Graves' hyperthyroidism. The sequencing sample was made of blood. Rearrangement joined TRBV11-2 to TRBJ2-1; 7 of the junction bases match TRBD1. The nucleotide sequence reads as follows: TGTGCCAGCAGAAAGACGAAGGGGGCGGCCTACAATGAGCAGTTCTTC. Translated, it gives CASRKTKGAAYNEQFF.